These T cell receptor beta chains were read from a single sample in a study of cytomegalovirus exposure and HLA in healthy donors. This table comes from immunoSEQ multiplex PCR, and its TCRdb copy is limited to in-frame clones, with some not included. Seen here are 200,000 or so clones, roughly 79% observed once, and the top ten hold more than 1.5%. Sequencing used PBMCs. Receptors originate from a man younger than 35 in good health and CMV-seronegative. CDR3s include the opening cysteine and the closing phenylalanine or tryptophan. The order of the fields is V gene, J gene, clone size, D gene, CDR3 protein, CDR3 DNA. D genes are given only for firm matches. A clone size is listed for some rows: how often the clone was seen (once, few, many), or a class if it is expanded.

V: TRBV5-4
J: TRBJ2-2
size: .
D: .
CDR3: CASSLGLGANTGELFF
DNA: TGTGCCAGCAGCTTGGGTTTGGGGGCTAACACCGGGGAGCTGTTTTTT

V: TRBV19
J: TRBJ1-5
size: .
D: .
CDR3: CASRDGWGPQHF
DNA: TGTGCCAGTAGGGACGGGTGGGGCCCCCAGCATTTT

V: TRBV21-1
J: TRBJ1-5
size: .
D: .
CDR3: CASSKEELRADSNQPQHF
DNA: TGTGCCAGCAGCAAAGAAGAGTTGAGGGCGGATAGCAATCAGCCCCAGCATTTT

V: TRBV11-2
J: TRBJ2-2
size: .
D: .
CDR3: CASSSSVTGELFF
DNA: TGTGCCAGCAGCTCAAGCGTCACCGGGGAGCTGTTTTTT

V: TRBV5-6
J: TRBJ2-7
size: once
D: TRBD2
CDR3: CASTGGGFEQYF
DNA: TGTGCCAGCACCGGCGGGGGGTTCGAGCAGTACTTC

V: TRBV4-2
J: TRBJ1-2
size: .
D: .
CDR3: CASSQSGDSYGYTF
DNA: TGTGCCAGCAGCCAGTCAGGGGATAGCTATGGCTACACCTTC

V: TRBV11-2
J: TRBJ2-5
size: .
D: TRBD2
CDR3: CASSSLAGETQYF
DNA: TGTGCCAGCAGCTCTCTAGCGGGAGAGACCCAGTACTTC

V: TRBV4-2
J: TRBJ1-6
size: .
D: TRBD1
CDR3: CASSPPTGEGYNSPLHF
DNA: TGTGCCAGCAGCCCTCCTACAGGGGAAGGCTATAATTCACCCCTCCACTTT

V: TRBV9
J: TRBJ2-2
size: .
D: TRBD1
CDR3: CASSVNSNAGTGGTGELFF
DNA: TGTGCCAGCAGCGTAAACTCCAATGCCGGGACAGGGGGGACCGGGGAGCTGTTTTTT

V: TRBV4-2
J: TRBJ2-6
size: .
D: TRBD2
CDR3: CASSQENLAGGPGANVLTF
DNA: TGTGCCAGCAGCCAAGAGAATCTAGCGGGAGGACCCGGGGCCAACGTCCTGACTTTC

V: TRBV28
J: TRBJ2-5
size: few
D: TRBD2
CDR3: CATGTSATQETQYF
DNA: TGTGCCACCGGGACTAGCGCGACCCAAGAGACCCAGTACTTC

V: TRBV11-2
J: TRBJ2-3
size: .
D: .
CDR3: CASSLELALDTQYF
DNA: TGTGCCAGCAGCTTAGAGCTAGCATTAGATACGCAGTATTTT

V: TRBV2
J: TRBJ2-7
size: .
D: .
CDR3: CASSEARASGSEQYF
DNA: TGTGCCAGCAGTGAAGCCAGAGCGTCAGGGTCCGAGCAGTACTTC

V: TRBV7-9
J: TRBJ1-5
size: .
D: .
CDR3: CASSLGDSVNQPQHF
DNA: TGTGCCAGCAGCTTAGGAGACTCCGTCAATCAGCCCCAGCATTTT

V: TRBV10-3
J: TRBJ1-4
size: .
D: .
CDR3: CAISGGEATNEKLFF
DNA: TGTGCCATCAGTGGAGGGGAGGCAACTAATGAAAAACTGTTTTTT

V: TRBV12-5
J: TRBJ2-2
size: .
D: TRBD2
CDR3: CASGLVSWSGTSGSLGTGELFF
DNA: TGTGCTAGTGGTTTGGTTTCCTGGTCGGGGACTAGCGGGAGTCTCGGCACCGGGGAGCTGTTTTTT